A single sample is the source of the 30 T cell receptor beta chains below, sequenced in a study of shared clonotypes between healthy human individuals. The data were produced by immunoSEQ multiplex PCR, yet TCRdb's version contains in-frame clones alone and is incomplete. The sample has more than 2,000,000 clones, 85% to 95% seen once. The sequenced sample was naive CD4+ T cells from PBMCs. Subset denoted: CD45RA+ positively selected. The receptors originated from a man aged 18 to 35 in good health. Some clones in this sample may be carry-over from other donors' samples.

The CDR3 DNA follows: TGTGCCAGCAGGCTAACCAGATCCTACGAGCAGTACTTC. Its protein product is CASRLTRSYEQYF. The chain recombines TRBV27 with TRBJ2-7; D is uncertain. Germline V gene lookup returns CDR1 MNHEY and CDR2 SMNVEV (reference sequence). Trimming pared 6 bases from V and 1 base from J, leaving 10 bases between. CDR3 size: 13 residues.

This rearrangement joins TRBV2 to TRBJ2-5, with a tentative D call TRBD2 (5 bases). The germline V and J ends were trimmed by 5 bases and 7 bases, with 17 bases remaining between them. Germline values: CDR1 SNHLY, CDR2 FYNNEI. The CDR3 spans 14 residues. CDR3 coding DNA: TGTGCCAGCAGTAAGGACGAGGGAGTTACGACCCAGTACTTC. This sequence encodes CASSKDEGVTTQYF.

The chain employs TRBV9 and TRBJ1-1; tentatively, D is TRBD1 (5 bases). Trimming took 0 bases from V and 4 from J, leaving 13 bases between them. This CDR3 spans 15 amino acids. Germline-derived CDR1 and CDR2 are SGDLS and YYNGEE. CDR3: CASSVGHSGSTEAFF. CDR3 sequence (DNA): TGTGCCAGCAGCGTAGGCCATTCAGGGAGCACTGAAGCTTTCTTT.

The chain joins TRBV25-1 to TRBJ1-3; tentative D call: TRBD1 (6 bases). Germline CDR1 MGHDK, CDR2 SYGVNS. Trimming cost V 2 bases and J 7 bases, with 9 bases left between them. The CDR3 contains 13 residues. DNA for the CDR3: TGTGCCAGCAGTGAAACAGGGTGGAACACCATATATTTT. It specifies CASSETGWNTIYF.

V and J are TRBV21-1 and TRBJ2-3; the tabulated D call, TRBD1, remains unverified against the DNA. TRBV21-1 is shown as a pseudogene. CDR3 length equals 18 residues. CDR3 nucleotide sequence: TGTGCCAGCAGCCCCCTAAAGGAGCAGGGGCCGGTCGGAGATACGCAGTATTTT. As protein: CASSPLKEQGPVGDTQYF.

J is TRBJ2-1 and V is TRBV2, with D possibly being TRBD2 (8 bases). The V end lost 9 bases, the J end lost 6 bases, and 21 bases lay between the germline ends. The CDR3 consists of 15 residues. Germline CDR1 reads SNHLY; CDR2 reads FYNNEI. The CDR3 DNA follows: TGTGCCAGAGAAACTCGGGGGGGACAGCCCAATGAGCAGTTCTTC. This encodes CARETRGGQPNEQFF.

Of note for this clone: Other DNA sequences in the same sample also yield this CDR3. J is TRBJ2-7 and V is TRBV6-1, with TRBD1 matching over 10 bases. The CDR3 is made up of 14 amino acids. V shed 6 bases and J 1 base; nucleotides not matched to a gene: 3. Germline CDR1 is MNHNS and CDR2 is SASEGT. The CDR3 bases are TGTGCCAGCAGGACGGGACAGGGGTCCTACGAGCAGTACTTC. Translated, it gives CASRTGQGSYEQYF.

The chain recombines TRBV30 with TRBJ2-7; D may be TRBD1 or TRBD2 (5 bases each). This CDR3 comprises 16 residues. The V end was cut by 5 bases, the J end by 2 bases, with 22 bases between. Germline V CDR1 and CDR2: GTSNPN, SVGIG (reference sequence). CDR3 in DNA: TGTGCCTGGGAACCCGGGGCGGCAGTCCTAACCTACGAGCAGTACTTC. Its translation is CAWEPGAAVLTYEQYF. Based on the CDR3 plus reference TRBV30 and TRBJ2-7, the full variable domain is SQTIHQWPATLVQPVGSPLSLECTVEGTSNPNLYWYRQAAGRGLQLLFYSVGIGQISSEVPQNLSASRPQDRQFILSSKKLLLSDSGFYLCAWEPGAAVLTYEQYFGPGTRLTVT.

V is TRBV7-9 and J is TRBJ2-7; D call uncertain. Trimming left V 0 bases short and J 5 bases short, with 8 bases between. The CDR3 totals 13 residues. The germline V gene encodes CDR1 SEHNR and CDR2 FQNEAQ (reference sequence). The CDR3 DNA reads TGTGCCAGCAGCTTAGCTGGACGGGACGAGCAGTACTTC. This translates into CASSLAGRDEQYF.

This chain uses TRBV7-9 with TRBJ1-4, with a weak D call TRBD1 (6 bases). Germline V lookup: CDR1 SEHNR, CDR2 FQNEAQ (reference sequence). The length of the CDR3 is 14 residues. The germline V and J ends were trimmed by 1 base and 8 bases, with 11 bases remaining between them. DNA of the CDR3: TGTGCCAGCAGCTTAGTCGGCCAGGGGGAAAAACTGTTTTTT. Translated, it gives CASSLVGQGEKLFF.

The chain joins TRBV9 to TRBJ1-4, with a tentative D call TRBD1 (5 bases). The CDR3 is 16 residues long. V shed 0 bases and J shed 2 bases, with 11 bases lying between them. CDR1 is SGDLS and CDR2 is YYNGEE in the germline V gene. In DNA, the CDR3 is TGTGCCAGCAGCGTAGAGGCCTGGGGGACTAATGAAAAACTGTTTTTT. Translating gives CASSVEAWGTNEKLFF.

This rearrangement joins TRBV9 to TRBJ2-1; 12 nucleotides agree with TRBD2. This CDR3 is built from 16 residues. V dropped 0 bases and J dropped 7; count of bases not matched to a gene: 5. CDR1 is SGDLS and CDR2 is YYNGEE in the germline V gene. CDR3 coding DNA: TGTGCCAGCAGCGTAGTAGCCCTAGCGGGAGGGAATGAGCAGTTCTTC. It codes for CASSVVALAGGNEQFF. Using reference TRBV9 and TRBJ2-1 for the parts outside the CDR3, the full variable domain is DSGVTQTPKHLITATGQRVTLRCSPRSGDLSVYWYQQSLDQGLQFLIQYYNGEERAKGNILERFSAQQFPDLHSELNLSSLELGDSALYFCASSVVALAGGNEQFFGPGTRLTVL.

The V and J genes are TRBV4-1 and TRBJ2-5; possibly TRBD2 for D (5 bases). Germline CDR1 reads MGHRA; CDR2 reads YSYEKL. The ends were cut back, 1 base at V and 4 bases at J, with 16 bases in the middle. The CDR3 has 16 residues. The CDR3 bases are TGCGCCAGCAGCCAAGTGCGGGCTAGCCGGGTAGAGACCCAGTACTTC. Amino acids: CASSQVRASRVETQYF.

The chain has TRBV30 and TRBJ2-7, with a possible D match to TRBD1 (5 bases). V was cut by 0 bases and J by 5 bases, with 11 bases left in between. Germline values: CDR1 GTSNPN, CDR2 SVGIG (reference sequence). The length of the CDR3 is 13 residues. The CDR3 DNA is TGTGCCTGGAGTGTGGGCCAGGGAAACGAGCAGTACTTC. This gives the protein CAWSVGQGNEQYF.

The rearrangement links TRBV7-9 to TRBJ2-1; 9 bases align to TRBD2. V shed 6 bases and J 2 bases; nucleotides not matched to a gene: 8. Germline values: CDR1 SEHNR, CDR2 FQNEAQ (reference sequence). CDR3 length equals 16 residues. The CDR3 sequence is CASRLEASGTYNEQFF. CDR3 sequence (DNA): TGTGCCAGCAGGCTAGAGGCTAGCGGGACCTACAATGAGCAGTTCTTC.

For the CDR3, the DNA is TGTGCCAGTAGTATGGGCACAGAAGGAAACACCATATATTTT. Its protein product is CASSMGTEGNTIYF. The chain has TRBV19 and TRBJ1-3; D is ambiguous. With 3 bases removed from V and 4 bases from J, the gap between germline ends came to 10 bases. This CDR3 region has 14 residues. The germline V gene encodes CDR1 LNHDA and CDR2 SQIVND (reference sequence). Complete variable domain (other parts from reference TRBV19 and TRBJ1-3): DGGITQSPKYLFRKEGQNVTLSCEQNLNHDAMYWYRQDPGQGLRLIYYSQIVNDFQKGDIAEGYSVSREKKESFPLTVTSAQKNPTAFYLCASSMGTEGNTIYFGEGSWLTVV.

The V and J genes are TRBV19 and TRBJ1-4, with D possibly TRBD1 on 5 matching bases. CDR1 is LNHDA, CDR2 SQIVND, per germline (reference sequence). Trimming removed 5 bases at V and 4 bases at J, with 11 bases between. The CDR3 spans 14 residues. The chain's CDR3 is CASSDRDVNEKLFF. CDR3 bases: TGTGCCAGTAGTGACCGGGACGTTAATGAAAAACTGTTTTTT. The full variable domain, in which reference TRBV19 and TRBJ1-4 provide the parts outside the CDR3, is DGGITQSPKYLFRKEGQNVTLSCEQNLNHDAMYWYRQDPGQGLRLIYYSQIVNDFQKGDIAEGYSVSREKKESFPLTVTSAQKNPTAFYLCASSDRDVNEKLFFGSGTQLSVL.

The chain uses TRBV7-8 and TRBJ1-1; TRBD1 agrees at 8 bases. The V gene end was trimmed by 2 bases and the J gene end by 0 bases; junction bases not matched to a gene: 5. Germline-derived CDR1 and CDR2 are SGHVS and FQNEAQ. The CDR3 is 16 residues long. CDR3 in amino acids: CASSLRQGAMNTEAFF. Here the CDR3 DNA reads TGTGCCAGCAGCTTACGCCAGGGGGCAATGAACACTGAAGCTTTCTTT.

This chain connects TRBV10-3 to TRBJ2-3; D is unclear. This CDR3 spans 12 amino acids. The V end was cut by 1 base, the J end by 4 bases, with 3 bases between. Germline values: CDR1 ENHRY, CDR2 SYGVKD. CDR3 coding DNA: TGTGCCATCAGTGAGTACGCAGATACGCAGTATTTT. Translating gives CAISEYADTQYF.

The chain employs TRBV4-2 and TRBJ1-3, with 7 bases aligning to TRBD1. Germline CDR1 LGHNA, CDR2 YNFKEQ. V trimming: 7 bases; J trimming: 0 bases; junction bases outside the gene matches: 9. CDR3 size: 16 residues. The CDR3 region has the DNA TGTGCCAGCAACCGGCTGGACAGGAACTCTGGAAACACCATATATTTT. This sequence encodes CASNRLDRNSGNTIYF.

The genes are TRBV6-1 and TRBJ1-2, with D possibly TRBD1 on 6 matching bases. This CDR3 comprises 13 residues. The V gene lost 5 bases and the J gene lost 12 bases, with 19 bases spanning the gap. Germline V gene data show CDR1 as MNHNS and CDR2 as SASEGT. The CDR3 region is CASSLQSRGGDTF. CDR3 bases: TGTGCCAGCAGTCTCCAATCCAGGGGCGGGGACACCTTC.

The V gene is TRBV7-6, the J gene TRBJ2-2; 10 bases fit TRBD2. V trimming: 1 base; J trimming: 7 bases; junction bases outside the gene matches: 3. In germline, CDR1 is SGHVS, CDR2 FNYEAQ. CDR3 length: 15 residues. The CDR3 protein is CASSLGAGGIGELFF. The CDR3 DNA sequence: TGTGCCAGCAGCTTAGGAGCGGGAGGGATCGGGGAGCTGTTTTTT.

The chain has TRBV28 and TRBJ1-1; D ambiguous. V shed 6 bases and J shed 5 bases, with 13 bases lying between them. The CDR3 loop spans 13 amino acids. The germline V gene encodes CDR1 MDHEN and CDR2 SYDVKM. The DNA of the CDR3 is TGTGCCAGCAGCTCGACGGGGAAAACTGAAGCTTTCTTT. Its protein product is CASSSTGKTEAFF.

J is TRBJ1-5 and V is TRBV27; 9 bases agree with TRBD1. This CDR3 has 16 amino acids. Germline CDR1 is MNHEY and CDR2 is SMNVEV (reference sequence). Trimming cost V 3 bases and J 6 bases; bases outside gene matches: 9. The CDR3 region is CASSFYGTGNAQPQHF. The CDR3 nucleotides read TGTGCCAGCAGTTTCTACGGGACAGGGAACGCTCAGCCCCAGCATTTT.

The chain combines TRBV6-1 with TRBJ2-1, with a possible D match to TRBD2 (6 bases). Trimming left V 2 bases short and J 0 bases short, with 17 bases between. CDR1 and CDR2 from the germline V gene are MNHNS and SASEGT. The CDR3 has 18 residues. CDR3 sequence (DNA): TGTGCCAGCAGTGAAACGCAACAACGCGGGATCTCCTACAATGAGCAGTTCTTC. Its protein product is CASSETQQRGISYNEQFF.

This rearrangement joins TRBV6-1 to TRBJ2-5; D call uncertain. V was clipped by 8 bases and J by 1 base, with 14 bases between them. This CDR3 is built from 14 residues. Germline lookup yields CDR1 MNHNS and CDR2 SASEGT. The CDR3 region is CASRGRPPQETQYF. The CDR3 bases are TGTGCCAGCCGAGGTCGGCCCCCCCAAGAGACCCAGTACTTC.

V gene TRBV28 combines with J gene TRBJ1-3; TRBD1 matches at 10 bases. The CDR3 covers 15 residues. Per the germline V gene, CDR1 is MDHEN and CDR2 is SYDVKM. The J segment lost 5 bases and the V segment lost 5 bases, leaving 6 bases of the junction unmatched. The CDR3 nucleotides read TGTGCCAGCAGTGGGACAGGGGAAAGAAGAAACACCATATATTTT. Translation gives CASSGTGERRNTIYF.

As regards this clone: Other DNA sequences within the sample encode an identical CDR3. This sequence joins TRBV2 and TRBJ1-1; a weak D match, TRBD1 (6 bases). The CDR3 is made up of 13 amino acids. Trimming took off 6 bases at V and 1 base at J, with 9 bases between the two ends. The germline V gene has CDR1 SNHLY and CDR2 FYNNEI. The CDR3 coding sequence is TGTGCCAGCAGCCCACAGGGGAACACTGAAGCTTTCTTT. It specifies CASSPQGNTEAFF.

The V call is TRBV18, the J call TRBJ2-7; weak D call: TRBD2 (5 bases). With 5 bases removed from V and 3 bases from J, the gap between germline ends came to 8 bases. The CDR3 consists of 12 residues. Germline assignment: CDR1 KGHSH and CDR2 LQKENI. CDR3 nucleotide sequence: TGTGCCAGCTCAGAAGGAGGCTACGAGCAGTACTTC. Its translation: CASSEGGYEQYF.

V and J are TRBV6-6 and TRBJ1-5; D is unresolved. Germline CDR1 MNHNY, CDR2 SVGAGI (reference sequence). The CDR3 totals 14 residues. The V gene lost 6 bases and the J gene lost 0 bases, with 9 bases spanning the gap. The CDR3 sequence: CASRATVSNQPQHF. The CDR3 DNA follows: TGTGCCAGCAGAGCCACAGTTAGCAATCAGCCCCAGCATTTT.